This T cell receptor beta chain was recorded in a study of siplizumab effects on memory and regulatory T cells. Notes on the study in general: Proliferating clones, CD4+ or CD8+, lacked an assignable naive or memory phenotype in roughly 75-97% of cases. The mean Treg-derived percentage of mappable alloreactive CD4+ clones was approximately 68% with siplizumab compared with approximately 25% in controls. Both greater diversity than memory cells and a major contribution to the alloresponse seemed to characterize naive T cells.

V was cut by 8 bases and J by 5 bases, with 12 bases left in between. This CDR3 is built from 13 residues. CDR1 MDHEN and CDR2 SYDVKM come from the germline V gene. For this clone: Its antigen remains unknown.

Sequencing was performed with immunoSEQ multiplex PCR; in TCRdb, only in-frame clones are kept and a portion is missing. The sample has 90,000 to 120,000 clones, around 92% seen once. The origin of this receptor is a human donor in good health. Some clones in this sample may be carry-over from other donors' samples. The chain links TRBV28 to TRBJ2-2, with D perhaps assigned TRBD1 or TRBD2 (5 bases each). Sequencing input: CD4+ T cells sorted from blood. CDR3 in DNA: TGTGCCAGCGAGGGGTCCCCAACCGGGGAGCTGTTTTTT. Translated, it gives CASEGSPTGELFF.